This record covers a single T cell receptor beta chain. The germline V gene encodes CDR1 MDHEN and CDR2 SYDVKM. Deletions cut 6 bases from V and 8 bases from J, with 16 bases between. The CDR3 has 13 amino acids. The sample is drawn from a study of shared T cell receptors in the human thymus. Only in-frame clones appear in the TCRdb table, and some are missing; sequencing was by immunoSEQ multiplex PCR. This sample yields approximately 490,000 clones, of which approximately 78% are seen a single time; around 0.013% belongs to the top ten. The data also belong to a second study, concerning human thymus T cells. That paper adds: Congenital heart defects were the reason for the corrective surgery that the donors, healthy Finnish infants, were having. Corrective heart surgery yielded the resections from which the thymus tissue came. Thymic and blood repertoires appeared to display a bias in their usage of V and J genes. Related research reported highly overlapping thymic repertoires among unrelated individuals.

The sequenced sample consisted of thymocytes. V usage is TRBV28 and J usage is TRBJ1-2; D gene unclear. The source is a boy under three years old with a congenital heart defect. The DNA for the CDR3 is TGTGCCAGCAGCCTCGTCGGGGTTTGGGGCTACACCTTC. Amino acid sequence: CASSLVGVWGYTF.